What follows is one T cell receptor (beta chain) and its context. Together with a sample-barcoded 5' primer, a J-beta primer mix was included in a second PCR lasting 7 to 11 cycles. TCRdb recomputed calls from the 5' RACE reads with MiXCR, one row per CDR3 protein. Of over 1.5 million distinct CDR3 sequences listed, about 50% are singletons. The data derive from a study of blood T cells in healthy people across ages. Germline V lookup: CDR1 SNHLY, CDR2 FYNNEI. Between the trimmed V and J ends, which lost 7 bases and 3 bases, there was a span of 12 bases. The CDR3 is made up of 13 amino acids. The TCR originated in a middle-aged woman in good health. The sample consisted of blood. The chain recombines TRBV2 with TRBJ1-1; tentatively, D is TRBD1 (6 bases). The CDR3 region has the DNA TGTGCCAGCACCTTGGGACAACACACTGAAGCTTTCTTT. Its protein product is CASTLGQHTEAFF.